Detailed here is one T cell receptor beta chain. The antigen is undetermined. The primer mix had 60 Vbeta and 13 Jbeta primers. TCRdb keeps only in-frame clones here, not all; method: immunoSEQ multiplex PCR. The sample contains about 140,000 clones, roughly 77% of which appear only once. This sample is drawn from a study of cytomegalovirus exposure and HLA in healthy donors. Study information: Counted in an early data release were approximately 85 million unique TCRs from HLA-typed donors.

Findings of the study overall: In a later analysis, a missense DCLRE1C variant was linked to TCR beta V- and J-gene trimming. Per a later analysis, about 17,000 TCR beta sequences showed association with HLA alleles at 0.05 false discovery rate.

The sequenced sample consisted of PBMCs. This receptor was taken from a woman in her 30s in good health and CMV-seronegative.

The CDR3 protein is CASSDDRGWGETQYF. The CDR3 DNA sequence: TGTGCCAGCAGCGATGACAGGGGGTGGGGAGAGACCCAGTACTTC. This rearrangement joins TRBV6-1 to TRBJ2-5; TRBD1 aligns across 9 bases. Unmatched junction bases numbered 9, after V lost 6 bases and J lost 4 bases. CDR3 length: 15 residues. Germline CDR1 is MNHNS and CDR2 is SASEGT.